One sample yielded the 15 T cell receptor beta chains listed below, sequenced in a study of T cell responses to AZD1222 COVID-19 vaccine. Generated by immunoSEQ multiplex PCR, the TCRdb table keeps only in-frame clones and is missing some. This sample has tens of thousands of clones, with 65% to 85% found just once. The starting material was peripheral blood, obtained 28 days after the second AZD1222 dose. The receptors here all came from an adult who received the AZD1222 COVID-19 vaccine.

This sequence joins TRBV19 and TRBJ2-5; D remains unclear. The CDR3 runs 14 residues. Deletions cut 3 bases from V and 5 bases from J, with 13 bases between. Germline assignment: CDR1 LNHDA and CDR2 SQIVND (reference sequence). The CDR3 is CASSIGLGLETQYF. In DNA, the CDR3 is TGTGCCAGTAGTATTGGTTTAGGGTTGGAGACCCAGTACTTC. The full variable domain, its missing parts supplied by reference TRBV19 and TRBJ2-5, is DGGITQSPKYLFRKEGQNVTLSCEQNLNHDAMYWYRQDPGQGLRLIYYSQIVNDFQKGDIAEGYSVSREKKESFPLTVTSAQKNPTAFYLCASSIGLGLETQYFGPGTRLLVL.

The chain is built from TRBV27 and TRBJ1-2, with no clear D. Germline-derived CDR1 and CDR2 are MNHEY and SMNVEV (reference sequence). V gave up 6 bases and J gave up 2 bases, with 16 bases separating them. This CDR3 contains 15 residues. This CDR3 reads CASSPYPTGNYGYTF. CDR3 DNA: TGTGCCAGCAGCCCATACCCAACTGGGAACTATGGCTACACCTTC.

This chain joins TRBV7-8 and TRBJ1-5, with D possibly being TRBD1 (6 bases). The germline V and J ends were trimmed by 4 bases and 4 bases, with 17 bases remaining between them. The CDR3 has 16 residues. CDR1 is SGHVS and CDR2 is FQNEAQ in the germline V gene. CDR3 sequence reads: CASSSIRGVGNQPQHF. The CDR3 bases are TGTGCCAGCAGCTCAATTAGGGGGGTTGGGAATCAGCCCCAGCATTTT.

This clone was observed a handful of times. J is TRBJ1-6 and V is TRBV5-6, with a weak D call TRBD1 (5 bases). The CDR3 contains 13 residues. The V gene's germline CDR1 is SGHDT and CDR2 YYEEEE. With 5 bases removed from V and 4 bases from J, the gap between germline ends came to 7 bases. CDR3 sequence reads: CASRRGYNSPLHF. CDR3 sequence (DNA): TGTGCCAGCAGGAGGGGATATAATTCACCCCTCCACTTT.

The chain joins TRBV9 to TRBJ1-1; TRBD1 matches 7 bases. The V gene's germline CDR1 is SGDLS and CDR2 YYNGEE. V trimming: 2 bases; J trimming: 5 bases; junction bases outside the gene matches: 6. This CDR3 has 14 residues. CDR3 amino acids: CASSVGDRVTEAFF. Written as DNA, the CDR3 is TGTGCCAGCAGCGTTGGCGACAGGGTAACTGAAGCTTTCTTT. The variable domain in full, completed from reference TRBV9 and TRBJ1-1, reads DSGVTQTPKHLITATGQRVTLRCSPRSGDLSVYWYQQSLDQGLQFLIQYYNGEERAKGNILERFSAQQFPDLHSELNLSSLELGDSALYFCASSVGDRVTEAFFGQGTRLTVV.

The chain carries TRBV28 and TRBJ1-6; 9 bases are shared with TRBD1. This CDR3 has 15 amino acids. Germline V gives CDR1 MDHEN, CDR2 SYDVKM. Trimming cost V 6 bases and J 9 bases; bases outside gene matches: 9. The CDR3 DNA sequence: TGTGCCAGCAGCCGGGACAGGGTTCGGGGTTCACCCCTCCACTTT. Translated: CASSRDRVRGSPLHF.

This chain links TRBV13 with TRBJ1-4; no clear D gene. CDR1 and CDR2 from the germline V gene are PRHDT and FYEKMQ (reference sequence). V shed 6 bases and J shed 0 bases, with 11 bases lying between them. This CDR3 spans 15 amino acids. CDR3 nucleotide sequence: TGTGCCAGCAGGGGAGGTGGGACAACTAATGAAAAACTGTTTTTT. Translating gives CASRGGGTTNEKLFF.

The chain couples TRBV19 to TRBJ1-2; D ambiguous. V shed 6 bases and J shed 6 bases, with 14 bases lying between them. This CDR3 is built from 13 residues. The germline gives CDR1 LNHDA, CDR2 SQIVND (reference sequence). CDR3 sequence: CASSIEWGDGYTF. CDR3 DNA: TGTGCCAGTAGCATCGAATGGGGAGATGGCTACACCTTC.

J is TRBJ2-5 and V is TRBV6-1; no firm D call. V lost 0 bases and J 4 bases, leaving 15 bases between the germline ends. CDR3 length equals 16 residues. In germline, CDR1 is MNHNS, CDR2 SASEGT. CDR3 in DNA: TGTGCCAGCAGTGAAGCGGGTTGGGCGGCCGGAGAGACCCAGTACTTC. This sequence encodes CASSEAGWAAGETQYF.

This chain connects TRBV6-5 to TRBJ2-5, with D tentatively TRBD1 or TRBD2 (5 bases each). This CDR3 is built from 13 residues. Trimming cost V 6 bases and J 5 bases, with 13 bases left between them. Germline CDR1 MNHEY, CDR2 SVGAGI. CDR3 region: CASSRFEGETQYF. CDR3 DNA sequence: TGTGCCAGCAGCCGATTCGAGGGGGAGACCCAGTACTTC.

The chain has TRBV9 and TRBJ1-1; maybe TRBD1 (6 bases). The CDR3 loop spans 14 amino acids. The V and J ends lost 2 bases and 6 bases respectively, with 14 bases between them. Germline V lookup: CDR1 SGDLS, CDR2 YYNGEE. CDR3 bases: TGTGCCAGCAGCGTCGATACAGGGTCAGCTGAAGCTTTCTTT. Translating gives CASSVDTGSAEAFF.

The chain is built from TRBV5-4 and TRBJ1-1, with 8 nucleotides matching TRBD1. Germline V lookup: CDR1 SGHNT, CDR2 YYREEE (reference sequence). J was trimmed by 3 bases and V by 3 bases; bases with no gene match: 10. The CDR3 contains 16 residues. This CDR3 is CASSSHPQGADTEAFF. For the CDR3, the DNA is TGTGCCAGCAGCTCGCATCCCCAGGGGGCTGACACTGAAGCTTTCTTT. Based on the CDR3 plus reference TRBV5-4 and TRBJ1-1, the full variable domain is ETGVTQSPTHLIKTRGQQVTLRCSSQSGHNTVSWYQQALGQGPQFIFQYYREEENGRGNFPPRFSGLQFPNYSSELNVNALELDDSALYLCASSSHPQGADTEAFFGQGTRLTVV.

The CDR3 bases are TGTGCCAGCAGCCACGACAGGGCGAACACCGGGGAGCTGTTTTTT. This codes for CASSHDRANTGELFF. This rearrangement joins TRBV11-1 to TRBJ2-2, with TRBD1 matching 7 bases. The ends lost 5 bases at V and 0 bases at J; junction bases unmatched: 3. CDR1 and CDR2 from the germline V gene are SGHAT and FQDESV (reference sequence). The CDR3 consists of 15 residues.

The rearrangement uses TRBV5-1 and TRBJ2-3; perhaps TRBD2 as D (5 bases). The V and J ends lost 4 bases and 1 base respectively, with 13 bases between them. The length of the CDR3 is 15 residues. Per germline, CDR1 SGHRS and CDR2 YFSETQ. In DNA, the CDR3 is TGCGCCAGCAGCCCCGGGATTGGGGGCACAGATACGCAGTATTTT. Protein product: CASSPGIGGTDTQYF.

The rearrangement uses TRBV12-3 or TRBV12-4 and TRBJ1-4, with D uncertain. Between the trimmed V and J ends, which lost 5 bases and 7 bases, there was a span of 11 bases. The CDR3 totals 13 residues. CDR3 region: CASSPGLLEKLFF. The CDR3 nucleotides are TGTGCCAGCAGTCCGGGCTTGCTTGAAAAACTGTTTTTT.